The source of this TCR beta chain is a study of shared clonotypes between healthy human individuals. In this sample, this clone turned up once. Other nucleotide sequences from this sample produce the same CDR3. Only in-frame clones appear in the TCRdb table, and some are missing; sequencing was by immunoSEQ multiplex PCR. This table holds over 2 million clones, 85% to 95% found once. The CDR3 contains 13 residues. Per germline, CDR1 MNHNY and CDR2 SVGAGI (reference sequence). V was pared by 4 bases and J by 4 bases, with 8 bases between. The sample comprised naive CD4+ T cells sorted from blood. The sample's subset: CD45RA+ positively selected. The clonotype originates from a man aged 18 to 29 in good health. V usage is TRBV6-6 and J usage is TRBJ1-3; D is undetermined. CDR3 residues: CASSSTGGNTIYF. Written as DNA, the CDR3 is TGTGCCAGCAGTTCCACGGGAGGAAACACCATATATTTT.